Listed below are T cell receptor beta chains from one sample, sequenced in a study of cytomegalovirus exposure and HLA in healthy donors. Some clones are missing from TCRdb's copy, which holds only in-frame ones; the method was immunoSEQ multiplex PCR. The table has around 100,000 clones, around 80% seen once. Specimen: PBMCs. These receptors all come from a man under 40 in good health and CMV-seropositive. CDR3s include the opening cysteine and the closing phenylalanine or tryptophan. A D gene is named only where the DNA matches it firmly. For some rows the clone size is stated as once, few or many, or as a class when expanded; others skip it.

CDR3 protein: CSVEYSGTVTDTQYF
CDR3 DNA: TGCAGCGTTGAATATTCCGGGACAGTCACAGATACGCAGTATTTT
D gene: TRBD1
clone size: .
V gene: TRBV29-1
J gene: TRBJ2-3
CDR3 length: 15

CDR3 protein: CASSSMLGSSRTEAFF
CDR3 DNA: TGTGCCAGCAGCTCGATGCTAGGGAGTTCGAGGACTGAAGCTTTCTTT
D gene: .
clone size: .
V gene: TRBV5-4
J gene: TRBJ1-1
CDR3 length: 16

CDR3 protein: CASSYWRGGETQYF
CDR3 DNA: TGTGCCAGCAGTTACTGGCGGGGGGGAGAGACCCAGTACTTC
D gene: TRBD2
clone size: .
V gene: TRBV6-6
J gene: TRBJ2-5
CDR3 length: 14

CDR3 protein: CASSENRRQMLNYGYTF
CDR3 DNA: TGTGCCAGCAGTGAAAACCGGAGACAGATGCTTAACTATGGCTACACCTTC
D gene: .
clone size: .
V gene: TRBV6-1
J gene: TRBJ1-2
CDR3 length: 17

CDR3 protein: CASRAGADTQYF
CDR3 DNA: TGTGCCAGTAGGGCGGGAGCAGATACGCAGTATTTT
D gene: TRBD2
clone size: .
V gene: TRBV19
J gene: TRBJ2-3
CDR3 length: 12

CDR3 protein: CASSDRRAPNTGELFF
CDR3 DNA: TGCGCCAGCAGTGATCGGCGGGCACCAAACACCGGGGAGCTGTTTTTT
D gene: .
clone size: .
V gene: TRBV10-1
J gene: TRBJ2-2
CDR3 length: 16

CDR3 protein: CASSPRPGQRIFYGYTF
CDR3 DNA: TGTGCCAGCAGCCCACGACCGGGACAGAGAATCTTTTATGGCTACACCTTC
D gene: TRBD1
clone size: .
V gene: TRBV5-8
J gene: TRBJ1-2
CDR3 length: 17

CDR3 protein: CASSELAGGPDTQYF
CDR3 DNA: TGTGCCAGCAGTGAACTAGCGGGGGGGCCAGATACGCAGTATTTT
D gene: TRBD2
clone size: few
V gene: TRBV6-4
J gene: TRBJ2-3
CDR3 length: 15

CDR3 protein: CASSPFNTGELFF
CDR3 DNA: TGTGCCAGCTCACCCTTTAACACCGGGGAGCTGTTTTTT
D gene: .
clone size: .
V gene: TRBV18
J gene: TRBJ2-2
CDR3 length: 13

CDR3 protein: CASSREVSYEQYF
CDR3 DNA: TGTGCCAGCTCACGAGAGGTTTCCTACGAGCAGTACTTC
D gene: .
clone size: .
V gene: TRBV18
J gene: TRBJ2-7
CDR3 length: 13

CDR3 protein: CSVDAGDSAGELFF
CDR3 DNA: TGCAGCGTTGATGCGGGAGATTCGGCCGGGGAGCTGTTTTTT
D gene: TRBD2
clone size: .
V gene: TRBV29-1
J gene: TRBJ2-2
CDR3 length: 14

CDR3 protein: CASSPLAGGSGDTQYF
CDR3 DNA: TGTGCCAGCAGCCCCCTCGCGGGAGGATCGGGAGATACGCAGTATTTT
D gene: TRBD2
clone size: .
V gene: TRBV5-4
J gene: TRBJ2-3
CDR3 length: 16

CDR3 protein: CASSLDSYEQYF
CDR3 DNA: TGTGCCAGCAGCCTGGACAGCTACGAGCAGTACTTC
D gene: .
clone size: few
V gene: TRBV25-1
J gene: TRBJ2-7
CDR3 length: 12

CDR3 protein: CAWSLRLRQGRYGYTF
CDR3 DNA: TGTGCCTGGAGTCTTCGTCTGCGACAGGGGCGTTATGGCTACACCTTC
D gene: TRBD1
clone size: .
V gene: TRBV30
J gene: TRBJ1-2
CDR3 length: 16

CDR3 protein: CASSLTGESHSPLHF
CDR3 DNA: TGTGCCAGCAGCTTGACAGGGGAATCCCATTCACCCCTCCACTTT
D gene: TRBD1
clone size: .
V gene: TRBV5-6
J gene: TRBJ1-6
CDR3 length: 15

CDR3 protein: CASSPRETGELFF
CDR3 DNA: TGTGCCAGCAGCCCGAGAGAAACCGGGGAGCTGTTTTTT
D gene: .
clone size: .
V gene: TRBV7-2
J gene: TRBJ2-2
CDR3 length: 13

CDR3 protein: CASSSVATNEKLFF
CDR3 DNA: TGTGCCAGCAGTTCAGTGGCAACTAATGAAAAACTGTTTTTT
D gene: .
clone size: few
V gene: TRBV6-6
J gene: TRBJ1-4
CDR3 length: 14

CDR3 protein: CASSLAGTGGISFGYTF
CDR3 DNA: TGTGCCAGCAGTTTAGCCGGGACAGGTGGAATTAGTTTTGGCTACACCTTC
D gene: TRBD1
clone size: .
V gene: TRBV28
J gene: TRBJ1-2
CDR3 length: 17

CDR3 protein: CAWSVGVRSPLHF
CDR3 DNA: TGTGCCTGGAGTGTCGGGGTACGTTCACCCCTCCACTTT
D gene: .
clone size: .
V gene: TRBV30
J gene: TRBJ1-6
CDR3 length: 13

CDR3 protein: CASTSGVAPEAFF
CDR3 DNA: TGTGCCAGCACCTCGGGGGTGGCACCAGAAGCTTTCTTT
D gene: .
clone size: .
V gene: TRBV28
J gene: TRBJ1-1
CDR3 length: 13

CDR3 protein: CASSARAYSTDTQYF
CDR3 DNA: TGCGCCAGCAGTGCCAGGGCTTATAGCACAGATACGCAGTATTTT
D gene: .
clone size: .
V gene: TRBV10-1
J gene: TRBJ2-3
CDR3 length: 15

CDR3 protein: CASRRQGGSEQYF
CDR3 DNA: TGTGCCAGCAGGCGACAGGGGGGAAGCGAGCAGTACTTC
D gene: TRBD1
clone size: .
V gene: TRBV6-1
J gene: TRBJ2-7
CDR3 length: 13

CDR3 protein: CASSQVAYEGTEETQYF
CDR3 DNA: TGTGCCAGCAGCCAAGTTGCATACGAGGGGACAGAAGAGACCCAGTACTTC
D gene: TRBD1
clone size: few
V gene: TRBV4-2
J gene: TRBJ2-5
CDR3 length: 17

CDR3 protein: CASSLQRRTLYYEQYF
CDR3 DNA: TGTGCCAGCAGCTTACAACGCCGGACATTATACTACGAGCAGTACTTC
D gene: .
clone size: .
V gene: TRBV11-2
J gene: TRBJ2-7
CDR3 length: 16

CDR3 protein: CASSETGSKSDQYF
CDR3 DNA: TGCGCCAGCAGTGAAACGGGATCCAAGAGCGACCAGTACTTC
D gene: .
clone size: .
V gene: TRBV10-2
J gene: TRBJ2-5
CDR3 length: 14

CDR3 protein: CASSLIGDAYEQYF
CDR3 DNA: TGTGCCAGCAGCTTAATAGGAGATGCTTACGAGCAGTACTTC
D gene: .
clone size: few
V gene: TRBV11-2
J gene: TRBJ2-7
CDR3 length: 14

CDR3 protein: CASSLPPGTGRETQYF
CDR3 DNA: TGTGCCAGCAGTTTACCCCCCGGGACAGGGAGGGAGACCCAGTACTTC
D gene: TRBD1
clone size: .
V gene: TRBV28
J gene: TRBJ2-5
CDR3 length: 16

CDR3 protein: CASSASPGQSAEQYF
CDR3 DNA: TGTGCCAGCAGCGCCAGTCCGGGACAGTCGGCCGAGCAGTACTTC
D gene: TRBD1
clone size: .
V gene: TRBV7-2
J gene: TRBJ2-7
CDR3 length: 15

CDR3 protein: CASRLQGAYYGYTF
CDR3 DNA: TGTGCCAGCAGGCTACAGGGGGCGTACTATGGCTACACCTTC
D gene: TRBD1
clone size: .
V gene: TRBV27
J gene: TRBJ1-2
CDR3 length: 14

CDR3 protein: CATSRETGQGWRGYTF
CDR3 DNA: TGTGCCACCAGCAGGGAAACGGGACAGGGGTGGCGTGGCTACACCTTC
D gene: TRBD1
clone size: .
V gene: TRBV15
J gene: TRBJ1-2
CDR3 length: 16

CDR3 protein: CSVEKGRKTQYF
CDR3 DNA: TGCAGCGTTGAAAAGGGGAGGAAGACCCAGTACTTC
D gene: .
clone size: .
V gene: TRBV29-1
J gene: TRBJ2-5
CDR3 length: 12

CDR3 protein: CASSLYRGNTGELFF
CDR3 DNA: TGTGCCAGCAGCTTATACAGGGGCAACACCGGGGAGCTGTTTTTT
D gene: TRBD1
clone size: .
V gene: TRBV7-6
J gene: TRBJ2-2
CDR3 length: 15

CDR3 protein: CASSGDREFGEQFF
CDR3 DNA: TGTGCCAGCAGCGGGGACAGGGAGTTCGGTGAGCAGTTCTTC
D gene: TRBD1
clone size: .
V gene: TRBV6-4
J gene: TRBJ2-1
CDR3 length: 14

CDR3 protein: CASSGQVVKGYTF
CDR3 DNA: TGTGCCAGCAGCGGACAGGTTGTGAAGGGCTACACCTTC
D gene: TRBD1
clone size: once
V gene: TRBV2
J gene: TRBJ1-2
CDR3 length: 13

CDR3 protein: CASSLGWRGASNEQFF
CDR3 DNA: TGTGCCAGCAGCTTAGGGTGGCGGGGGGCCTCCAATGAGCAGTTCTTC
D gene: TRBD2
clone size: .
V gene: TRBV13
J gene: TRBJ2-1
CDR3 length: 16

CDR3 protein: CSGSRGEGYTF
CDR3 DNA: TGCAGTGGGAGCAGGGGAGAGGGCTACACCTTC
D gene: .
clone size: few
V gene: TRBV20-1
J gene: TRBJ1-2
CDR3 length: 11

CDR3 protein: CAISGGVGEQPQHF
CDR3 DNA: TGTGCCATCAGCGGGGGAGTAGGGGAGCAGCCCCAGCATTTT
D gene: .
clone size: .
V gene: TRBV10-3
J gene: TRBJ1-5
CDR3 length: 14

CDR3 protein: CASSMNRQGLNSPLHF
CDR3 DNA: TGTGCCAGCAGCATGAATAGACAGGGCCTCAATTCACCCCTCCACTTT
D gene: TRBD1
clone size: .
V gene: TRBV7-2
J gene: TRBJ1-6
CDR3 length: 16

CDR3 protein: CASSLQGAGVTDTQYF
CDR3 DNA: TGCGCCAGCAGCCTACAGGGGGCGGGAGTTACAGATACGCAGTATTTT
D gene: TRBD1
clone size: .
V gene: TRBV5-1
J gene: TRBJ2-3
CDR3 length: 16

CDR3 protein: CASSLGAREQYF
CDR3 DNA: TGTGCCAGCAGCTTAGGAGCGCGCGAGCAGTACTTC
D gene: .
clone size: .
V gene: TRBV7-9
J gene: TRBJ2-7
CDR3 length: 12

CDR3 protein: CASRVSTGKTYEQYF
CDR3 DNA: TGTGCCAGCAGGGTCTCAACAGGGAAAACATACGAGCAGTACTTC
D gene: .
clone size: .
V gene: TRBV5-5
J gene: TRBJ2-7
CDR3 length: 15

CDR3 protein: CASSGERVAKNIQYF
CDR3 DNA: TGTGCCAGCAGCGGGGAGCGGGTAGCCAAAAACATTCAGTACTTC
D gene: .
clone size: .
V gene: TRBV5-6
J gene: TRBJ2-4
CDR3 length: 15

CDR3 protein: CASRTGTGTSSTFEQFF
CDR3 DNA: TGTGCCAGCAGAACCGGAACCGGGACTAGCTCCACGTTTGAGCAGTTCTTC
D gene: .
clone size: .
V gene: TRBV21-1
J gene: TRBJ2-1
CDR3 length: 17

CDR3 protein: CASSDYKRRGYNEQFF
CDR3 DNA: TGTGCCAGCAGTGACTACAAGCGGAGGGGTTACAATGAGCAGTTCTTC
D gene: .
clone size: .
V gene: TRBV2
J gene: TRBJ2-1
CDR3 length: 16